One and the same sample provided the 17 T cell receptor beta chains below, sequenced in a study of cytomegalovirus exposure and HLA in healthy donors. Primers for the PCR totalled 60 Vbeta and 13 Jbeta. The table came from immunoSEQ multiplex PCR; TCRdb's copy has only in-frame clones and leaves some out. The sample includes tens of thousands of clones, roughly nine tenths of them seen just once. What was sequenced was PBMCs. These receptors came from a woman aged 18-29 years in good health and CMV-seronegative.

The gene calls are TRBV30 and TRBJ1-2; 9 nucleotides align to TRBD1. The CDR3 contains 14 residues. Per the germline V gene, CDR1 is GTSNPN and CDR2 is SVGIG (reference sequence). V dropped 8 bases and J dropped 3; count of bases not matched to a gene: 10. The CDR3: CARDRDSSHYGYTF. CDR3 coding DNA: TGTGCCCGGGACAGGGATTCGTCGCACTATGGCTACACCTTC.

The CDR3 spells CASSQDSRGNQPQHF. CDR3 nucleotide sequence: TGCGCCAGCAGCCAAGATAGCAGGGGGAATCAGCCCCAGCATTTT. The chain links TRBV4-1 to TRBJ1-5, with 7 bases fitting TRBD1. CDR1 and CDR2 (germline): MGHRA, YSYEKL. The CDR3 length is 15 residues. Trimming took 0 bases from V and 4 from J; bases not matched to a gene: 3.

The gene calls are TRBV7-2 and TRBJ2-7; 10 bases map to TRBD1. The CDR3 is 15 residues long. CDR1 is SGHTA and CDR2 is FQGNSA in the germline V gene. Trimming at V came to 2 bases and at J to 4 bases, leaving 5 bases not matched to a gene. CDR3 in DNA: TGTGCCAGCAGCTTACCGGGACAGGGGAAGTACGAGCAGTACTTC. As protein: CASSLPGQGKYEQYF.

The V call is TRBV7-3, the J call TRBJ2-5, with TRBD2 matching over 7 bases. The CDR3 has 15 residues. CDR1 is SGHTA, CDR2 FQGTGA, per germline. Trimming removed 1 base from V and 2 bases from J; junction bases left unmatched: 4. The CDR3 loop is CASSLRAGTQETQYF. The DNA for the CDR3 is TGTGCCAGCAGCTTAAGAGCGGGAACTCAAGAGACCCAGTACTTC.

The chain has TRBV5-1 and TRBJ2-3; the D gene is possibly TRBD1 (6 bases). Germline V lookup: CDR1 SGHRS, CDR2 YFSETQ. This CDR3 is 16 amino acids long. V lost 0 bases, J lost 4 bases, and 15 bases lay in between. The CDR3 nucleotides are TGCGCCAGCAGCTTGGAAGCAACAGGGACGGCAGATACGCAGTATTTT. Translated: CASSLEATGTADTQYF.

This clone came up a few times. The J gene is TRBJ1-2, the V gene TRBV6-1, with D perhaps matching TRBD1 (6 bases). The CDR3 extends over 14 amino acids. Germline V lookup: CDR1 MNHNS, CDR2 SASEGT. Trimming cost V 8 bases and J 4 bases, with 17 bases left between them. This chain's CDR3 is CASGPRGGGYGYTF. CDR3 in DNA: TGTGCCAGCGGGCCCCGGGGGGGCGGCTATGGCTACACCTTC.

V and J are TRBV5-1 and TRBJ1-1; perhaps TRBD1 as D (5 bases). V was cut by 4 bases and J by 0 bases, with 13 bases left in between. CDR1 SGHRS and CDR2 YFSETQ come from the germline V gene. This CDR3 contains 15 residues. The CDR3 loop reads CASSPLDIMNTEAFF. The CDR3 nucleotides are TGCGCCAGCAGCCCTCTGGACATAATGAACACTGAAGCTTTCTTT.

The chain has TRBV2 and TRBJ2-7; D possibly corresponds to TRBD2 (5 bases). The CDR3 sequence is 13 residues long. Germline V gene data show CDR1 as SNHLY and CDR2 as FYNNEI. Trimming pared 4 bases from V and 4 bases from J, leaving 11 bases between. CDR3 loop: CASSVILEYEQYF. CDR3 coding DNA: TGTGCCAGCAGTGTTATACTAGAATACGAGCAGTACTTC.

V is TRBV28 and J is TRBJ1-2, with D maybe TRBD1 (5 bases). Germline assignment: CDR1 MDHEN and CDR2 SYDVKM. The CDR3 runs 13 residues. The V end was cut by 3 bases, the J end by 7 bases, with 12 bases between. CDR3 in DNA: TGTGCCAGCAGTTTCCCGCAGGGATCTGGCTACACCTTC. Its protein product is CASSFPQGSGYTF.

CDR3 bases: TGTGCCAGCAGTTTATCCACCTACAATGAGCAGTTCTTC. Translation: CASSLSTYNEQFF. The gene calls are TRBV27 and TRBJ2-1; the D is unclear. The CDR3 extends over 13 amino acids. V lost 0 bases and J lost 2, with 2 bases in between. Germline V gene sequence: CDR1 MNHEY, CDR2 SMNVEV (reference sequence).

This chain connects TRBV28 to TRBJ2-3; D is possibly TRBD1 (5 bases). The ends were cut back, 4 bases at V and 1 base at J, with 9 bases in the middle. The CDR3 has 14 residues. In germline, CDR1 is MDHEN, CDR2 SYDVKM. DNA of the CDR3: TGTGCCAGCAGTTACAGGACCCGCACAGATACGCAGTATTTT. The encoded protein is CASSYRTRTDTQYF.

V and J are TRBV28 and TRBJ1-3, with D possibly matching TRBD1 (5 bases). The CDR3 has 13 residues. Germline V lookup: CDR1 MDHEN, CDR2 SYDVKM. Trimming shortened V by 11 bases and J by 3 bases, and 14 bases separated the two germline ends. The CDR3 region has the DNA TGTGCCGGACGAACGGGGGTTGGAAACACCATATATTTT. Encoded protein: CAGRTGVGNTIYF.

V usage is TRBV6-5 and J usage is TRBJ1-5; 8 bases are shared with TRBD1. CDR3 size: 14 residues. The V gene's germline CDR1 is MNHEY and CDR2 SVGAGI. Trimming at V came to 3 bases and at J to 4 bases, leaving 2 bases not matched to a gene. CDR3 sequence: CASSYGQGNQPQHF. CDR3 in DNA: TGTGCCAGCAGTTATGGACAGGGAAATCAGCCCCAGCATTTT.

The J gene is TRBJ2-7, the V gene TRBV19; TRBD1 matches 8 bases. This CDR3 contains 14 residues. Per the germline V gene, CDR1 is LNHDA and CDR2 is SQIVND (reference sequence). The V gene end was trimmed by 10 bases and the J gene end by 2 bases; junction bases not matched to a gene: 10. The DNA for the CDR3 is TGTGCCACTCTCGGGACAGGCCGCACCTACGAGCAGTACTTC. Its translation: CATLGTGRTYEQYF.

The rearrangement joins TRBV6-1 to TRBJ1-6, with 7 nucleotides matching TRBD1. Germline loops: CDR1 MNHNS, CDR2 SASEGT. The junction had 8 bases not matched to a gene; V was cut back by 0 bases and J by 9 bases. The CDR3 is 16 amino acids. This chain's CDR3 is CASSEAGGDRVSPLHF. CDR3 in DNA: TGTGCCAGCAGTGAAGCGGGTGGAGACAGGGTTTCACCCCTCCACTTT.

The CDR3 region is CASSQAWTGRTGELFF. For the CDR3, the DNA is TGTGCCAGCAGTCAAGCCTGGACAGGGCGGACCGGGGAGCTGTTTTTT. The V call is TRBV9, the J call TRBJ2-2, with 8 bases that match TRBD1. Germline-derived CDR1 and CDR2 are SGDLS and YYNGEE. The length of the CDR3 is 16 residues. The J segment lost 5 bases and the V segment lost 5 bases, leaving 11 bases of the junction unmatched. The full variable domain, rest sourced from reference TRBV9 and TRBJ2-2, is DSGVTQTPKHLITATGQRVTLRCSPRSGDLSVYWYQQSLDQGLQFLIQYYNGEERAKGNILERFSAQQFPDLHSELNLSSLELGDSALYFCASSQAWTGRTGELFFGEGSRLTVL.

In DNA form, the CDR3 reads TGTGCCAGCAGCCAGACAGGGGCCAGCACAGATACGCAGTATTTT. Translating it yields CASSQTGASTDTQYF. The J gene is TRBJ2-3, the V gene TRBV7-3, with TRBD1 matching 8 bases. The CDR3 contains 15 residues. Germline V gene sequence: CDR1 SGHTA, CDR2 FQGTGA. Trimming took 5 bases from V and 0 from J; bases not matched to a gene: 4.